This is a list of T cell receptor beta chains from one sample in a study of blood T cell dynamics during melanoma immunotherapy. The protocol was immunoSEQ multiplex PCR, while the TCRdb copy is restricted to in-frame clones and leaves out a portion. The data show about 22,000 clones, roughly nine tenths seen once. The sequenced sample was blood, obtained from a patient treated with checkpoint blockade. Receptors originate from a human donor with melanoma. The CDR3 runs from the conserved cysteine through the conserved F or W. The order of the fields is J gene, D gene, V gene, clone size, CDR3 protein, CDR3 DNA. The D gene is left open where the match is weak. A row's size may be missing; if present it is once, few, many or a size class.

J gene: TRBJ2-1
D gene: TRBD2
V gene: TRBV30
clone size: .
CDR3 protein: CAWSETSSRDEQFF
CDR3 DNA: TGTGCCTGGAGTGAGACTAGCAGCCGGGATGAGCAGTTCTTC

J gene: TRBJ2-3
D gene: .
V gene: TRBV21-1
clone size: .
CDR3 protein: CASSKEPGDDRIQYF
CDR3 DNA: TGTGCCAGCAGCAAGGAACCGGGAGACGATCGGATCCAGTATTTT

J gene: TRBJ1-1
D gene: .
V gene: TRBV11-2
clone size: .
CDR3 protein: CASSPVRQAFF
CDR3 DNA: TGTGCCAGCAGCCCGGTGCGTCAAGCTTTCTTT

J gene: TRBJ2-7
D gene: .
V gene: TRBV7-8
clone size: .
CDR3 protein: CASSLGSSGEQYF
CDR3 DNA: TGTGCCAGCAGCCTAGGATCTTCGGGCGAGCAGTACTTC

J gene: TRBJ2-7
D gene: TRBD2
V gene: TRBV27
clone size: .
CDR3 protein: CASSFTFRVAGSSYEQYF
CDR3 DNA: TGTGCCAGCAGTTTCACCTTCAGAGTAGCGGGGAGCTCCTACGAGCAGTACTTC

J gene: TRBJ2-1
D gene: .
V gene: TRBV5-1
clone size: .
CDR3 protein: CASSKEDTYNEQFF
CDR3 DNA: TGCGCCAGCAGCAAGGAAGATACCTACAATGAGCAGTTCTTC

J gene: TRBJ2-3
D gene: .
V gene: TRBV15
clone size: .
CDR3 protein: CATSRAGAGRDTQYF
CDR3 DNA: TGTGCCACCAGCAGAGCGGGGGCAGGGAGAGATACGCAGTATTTT

J gene: TRBJ2-7
D gene: TRBD1
V gene: TRBV11-3
clone size: .
CDR3 protein: CASSLEWTGRTYEQYF
CDR3 DNA: TGTGCCAGCAGCTTAGAGTGGACAGGGCGCACCTACGAGCAGTACTTC

J gene: TRBJ2-7
D gene: .
V gene: TRBV7-9
clone size: .
CDR3 protein: CASSLGPPGASYEQYF
CDR3 DNA: TGTGCCAGCAGCTTAGGGCCCCCAGGGGCCTCCTACGAGCAGTACTTC

J gene: TRBJ1-1
D gene: .
V gene: TRBV5-1
clone size: .
CDR3 protein: CASSLDPTGTDTEAFF
CDR3 DNA: TGCGCCAGCAGCTTGGACCCGACAGGCACCGACACTGAAGCTTTCTTT

J gene: TRBJ2-4
D gene: .
V gene: TRBV9
clone size: .
CDR3 protein: CASSPPGAGENIQYF
CDR3 DNA: TGTGCCAGCAGCCCCCCAGGAGCCGGGGAAAACATTCAGTACTTC

J gene: TRBJ1-1
D gene: .
V gene: TRBV2
clone size: .
CDR3 protein: CASSDRGWNTEAFF
CDR3 DNA: TGTGCCAGCAGTGACCGGGGATGGAACACTGAAGCTTTCTTT

J gene: TRBJ1-6
D gene: .
V gene: TRBV30
clone size: .
CDR3 protein: CAWGQWGMGINSPLHF
CDR3 DNA: TGTGCCTGGGGACAATGGGGGATGGGGATTAATTCACCCCTCCACTTT

J gene: TRBJ1-2
D gene: .
V gene: TRBV10-3
clone size: .
CDR3 protein: CAISETGGHPAGYTF
CDR3 DNA: TGTGCCATCAGTGAGACGGGGGGACACCCGGCGGGCTACACCTTC

J gene: TRBJ1-5
D gene: .
V gene: TRBV5-4
clone size: .
CDR3 protein: CASSLARSRGSNQPQHF
CDR3 DNA: TGTGCCAGCAGCTTGGCGAGGAGTAGGGGTAGCAATCAGCCCCAGCATTTT

J gene: TRBJ2-1
D gene: .
V gene: TRBV28
clone size: .
CDR3 protein: CASIGGTRAGYNEQFF
CDR3 DNA: TGTGCCAGCATAGGCGGCACCCGTGCCGGTTACAATGAGCAGTTCTTC

J gene: TRBJ2-3
D gene: TRBD2
V gene: TRBV6-1
clone size: .
CDR3 protein: CASRERELTDTQYF
CDR3 DNA: TGTGCCAGCAGAGAGCGGGAGTTGACAGATACGCAGTATTTT

J gene: TRBJ2-6
D gene: TRBD1
V gene: TRBV5-6
clone size: .
CDR3 protein: CASSLADRASGANVLTF
CDR3 DNA: TGTGCCAGCAGCTTGGCGGACAGGGCTTCCGGGGCCAACGTCCTGACTTTC

J gene: TRBJ2-1
D gene: .
V gene: TRBV19
clone size: .
CDR3 protein: CASRNDRPSSYNEQFF
CDR3 DNA: TGTGCCAGCCGAAACGACAGGCCAAGCTCCTACAATGAGCAGTTCTTC

J gene: TRBJ2-1
D gene: .
V gene: TRBV27
clone size: .
CDR3 protein: CAKEGYNEQFF
CDR3 DNA: TGTGCCAAAGAGGGGTACAATGAGCAGTTCTTC

J gene: TRBJ2-7
D gene: .
V gene: TRBV6-1
clone size: .
CDR3 protein: CASSLVDQSSYEQYF
CDR3 DNA: TGTGCCAGCAGTCTAGTGGACCAGAGCTCCTACGAGCAGTACTTC

J gene: TRBJ2-7
D gene: .
V gene: TRBV4-2
clone size: .
CDR3 protein: CASSRDVEGVGEQYF
CDR3 DNA: TGTGCCAGCAGCCGCGACGTGGAGGGGGTGGGTGAGCAGTACTTC

J gene: TRBJ2-7
D gene: .
V gene: TRBV4-1
clone size: .
CDR3 protein: CASSQGRGVESYEQYF
CDR3 DNA: TGCGCCAGCAGCCAAGGTCGTGGTGTGGAGAGCTACGAGCAGTACTTC

J gene: TRBJ2-5
D gene: .
V gene: TRBV11-1
clone size: .
CDR3 protein: CASSRDRETQYF
CDR3 DNA: TGTGCCAGCAGTCGAGACAGGGAGACCCAGTACTTC

J gene: TRBJ2-5
D gene: TRBD1
V gene: TRBV5-6
clone size: .
CDR3 protein: CASMLGQGRETQYF
CDR3 DNA: TGTGCCAGCATGTTAGGACAGGGGAGGGAGACCCAGTACTTC

J gene: TRBJ1-2
D gene: TRBD1
V gene: TRBV6-1
clone size: .
CDR3 protein: CASSEATGSYGYTF
CDR3 DNA: TGTGCCAGCAGTGAAGCGACAGGGTCCTATGGCTACACCTTC

J gene: TRBJ1-1
D gene: .
V gene: TRBV12-2
clone size: .
CDR3 protein: CASRFTTGIHRTEAFF
CDR3 DNA: TGTGCAAGTCGCTTCACAACAGGCATTCATAGAACTGAAGCTTTCTTT

J gene: TRBJ2-3
D gene: .
V gene: TRBV7-6
clone size: .
CDR3 protein: CASSLGSGSPGLRTDTQYF
CDR3 DNA: TGTGCCAGCAGCTTAGGGTCTGGGTCCCCAGGACTCCGGACAGATACGCAGTATTTT

J gene: TRBJ2-7
D gene: .
V gene: TRBV7-9
clone size: .
CDR3 protein: CASSLAQGTTYEQYF
CDR3 DNA: TGTGCCAGCAGCTTAGCGCAAGGGACAACCTACGAGCAGTACTTC

J gene: TRBJ1-1
D gene: .
V gene: TRBV7-9
clone size: .
CDR3 protein: CASSLGRRGNTEAFF
CDR3 DNA: TGTGCCAGCAGCTTAGGGCGCAGGGGGAACACTGAAGCTTTCTTT

J gene: TRBJ2-7
D gene: .
V gene: TRBV13
clone size: few
CDR3 protein: CASSLISGRDEQYF
CDR3 DNA: TGTGCCAGCAGCTTAATCAGCGGGCGAGACGAGCAGTACTTC